The clone carrying this TCR beta chain appeared many times. These data come from a study of T-cell reconstitution after alpha-beta-depleted transplantation in children. It was with unique molecular identifiers that the TCRbeta library was prepared. TCRdb processed the PCR reads anew with MiXCR; each CDR3 protein has one entry. The sample comprises about 120,000 distinct CDR3 sequences, 10% of which are singletons, and less than 10% rests with the top ten. Trimming removed 4 bases from V and 14 bases from J; junction bases left unmatched: 14. Germline V gene data show CDR1 as SGHVS and CDR2 as FQNEAQ. The CDR3 contains 15 residues.

Material: PBMCs from the stem cell graft donor, obtained from the stem cell graft. The clonotype was recovered from a human donor who donated a stem cell graft to a child with acute lymphoblastic leukemia. The V and J genes are TRBV7-8 and TRBJ1-6, with TRBD1 matching 7 bases. As DNA, the CDR3 is TGTGCCAGCAGCTCCCGGGACAGCTCCGGGTTGGCCCTCCACTTT. Translating gives CASSSRDSSGLALHF.